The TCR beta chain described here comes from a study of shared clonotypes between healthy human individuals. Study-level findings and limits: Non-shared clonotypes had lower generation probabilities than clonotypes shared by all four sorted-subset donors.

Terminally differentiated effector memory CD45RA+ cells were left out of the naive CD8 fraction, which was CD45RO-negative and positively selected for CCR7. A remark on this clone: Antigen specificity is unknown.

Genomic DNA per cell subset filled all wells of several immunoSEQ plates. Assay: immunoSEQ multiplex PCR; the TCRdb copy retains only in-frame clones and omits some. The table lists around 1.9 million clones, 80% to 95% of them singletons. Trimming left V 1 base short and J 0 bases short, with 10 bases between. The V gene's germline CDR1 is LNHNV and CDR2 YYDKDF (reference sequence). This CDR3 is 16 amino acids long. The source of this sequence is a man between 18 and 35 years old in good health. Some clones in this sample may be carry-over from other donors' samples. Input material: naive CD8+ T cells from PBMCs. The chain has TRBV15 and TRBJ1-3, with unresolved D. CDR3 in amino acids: CATSRGTEGSGNTIYF. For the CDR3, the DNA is TGTGCCACCAGCAGAGGCACTGAGGGCTCTGGAAACACCATATATTTT.